This entry lists 25 T cell receptor beta chains sequenced from one sample in a study of blood T cell repertoires in COVID-19. This table comes from immunoSEQ multiplex PCR, and its TCRdb copy is limited to in-frame clones, with some not included. The repertoire consists of more than 200,000 clones, with 85% to 90% occurring once and the leading ten covering around 6.5%. Sequencing input: peripheral blood. These receptors were taken from an elderly man with acute or convalescent COVID-19.

The chain recombines TRBV6-5 with TRBJ2-3, with TRBD2 matching 8 bases. CDR3 length: 14 residues. The V gene's germline CDR1 is MNHEY and CDR2 SVGAGI. V was clipped by 6 bases and J by 3 bases; unmatched bases: 5. The CDR3 protein is CASSSGSGTDTQYF. The CDR3 coding sequence is TGTGCCAGCAGCAGCGGGAGTGGTACAGATACGCAGTATTTT.

This CDR3 reads CASSVDSGPYNEQFF. The CDR3 DNA reads as TGTGCCAGCAGCGTAGATAGCGGGCCATACAATGAGCAGTTCTTC. The chain has TRBV9 and TRBJ2-1; 7 nucleotides agree with TRBD2. The CDR3 is 15 residues long. CDR1 and CDR2 (germline): SGDLS, YYNGEE. V was pared by 0 bases and J by 4 bases, with 4 bases of the junction left unmatched.

The chain joins TRBV6-5 to TRBJ2-5, with 7 bases that match TRBD1. The length of the CDR3 is 14 residues. Germline CDR1 is MNHEY and CDR2 is SVGAGI. V lost 6 bases and J lost 5; bases outside the gene matches: 9. The CDR3 spells CASSPTGHGETQYF. The DNA for the CDR3 is TGTGCCAGCAGCCCGACAGGGCACGGGGAGACCCAGTACTTC.

The chain is built from TRBV7-9 and TRBJ1-2; D is unclear. Trimming cost V 1 base and J 0 bases, with 9 bases left between them. CDR1 is SEHNR, CDR2 FQNEAQ, per germline (reference sequence). CDR3 length equals 15 residues. CDR3 residues: CASSLGAEPNYGYTF. CDR3 bases: TGTGCCAGCAGCTTAGGGGCAGAACCTAACTATGGCTACACCTTC.

This chain connects TRBV5-8 to TRBJ1-4; 9 nucleotides match TRBD1. CDR1 and CDR2 (germline): SGHTS, YDEGEE. V trimming: 4 bases; J trimming: 6 bases; junction bases outside the gene matches: 4. This CDR3 is built from 14 residues. The CDR3 coding sequence is TGTGCCAGCAGCCCATGGGACAGGGATGAAAAACTGTTTTTT. This gives the protein CASSPWDRDEKLFF. Based on the CDR3 plus reference TRBV5-8 and TRBJ1-4, the full variable domain is EAGVTQSPTHLIKTRGQQATLRCSPISGHTSVYWYQQALGLGLQFLLWYDEGEERNRGNFPPRFSGRQFPNYSSELNVNALELEDSALYLCASSPWDRDEKLFFGSGTQLSVL.

The V and J genes are TRBV7-2 and TRBJ1-5; 7 bases map to TRBD1. There are 15 residues in the CDR3. V shed 4 bases and J 1 base; nucleotides not matched to a gene: 4. The germline CDR1 and CDR2 sequences are SGHTA and FQGNSA. Here the CDR3 reads CASSSKGQSNQPQHF. As DNA, the CDR3 is TGTGCCAGCAGCTCAAAGGGACAGAGCAATCAGCCCCAGCATTTT.

The chain carries TRBV27 and TRBJ2-5; TRBD2 matches 10 bases. Per the germline V gene, CDR1 is MNHEY and CDR2 is SMNVEV (reference sequence). The ends lost 6 bases at V and 5 bases at J; junction bases unmatched: 15. CDR3 length equals 17 residues. The CDR3 coding sequence is TGTGCCAGCAGCCCGGGTAGCGGGAGGCCAATCGGGGAGACCCAGTACTTC. Protein sequence: CASSPGSGRPIGETQYF.

The V gene is TRBV6-1, the J gene TRBJ2-1; D perhaps matches TRBD1 (5 bases). The CDR3 sequence is 15 residues long. Trimming removed 7 bases from V and 7 bases from J, with 20 bases in between. Per germline, CDR1 MNHNS and CDR2 SASEGT. The CDR3 DNA is TGTGCCAGCAACGAAGGGCAGGGCACGATGAATGAGCAGTTCTTC. Translating it yields CASNEGQGTMNEQFF.

The chain employs TRBV10-3 and TRBJ1-2; the match to TRBD1 covers 7 bases. The germline V gene has CDR1 ENHRY and CDR2 SYGVKD. The CDR3 sequence is 14 residues long. Unmatched junction bases numbered 8, after V lost 4 bases and J lost 6 bases. CDR3 sequence reads: CAISVLQGSNGYTF. For the CDR3, the DNA is TGTGCCATCAGTGTATTACAGGGGTCTAATGGCTACACCTTC.

CDR3 in DNA: TGTGCCAGCTCACCAATGCAGGGCCGGAAAGAGACCCAGTACTTC. Its translation: CASSPMQGRKETQYF. The chain has TRBV18 and TRBJ2-5, with D possibly being TRBD1 (5 bases). Per germline, CDR1 KGHSH and CDR2 LQKENI. V was trimmed by 2 bases and J by 3 bases, leaving 13 bases between them. The CDR3 length is 15 residues.

This chain links TRBV27 with TRBJ1-5; TRBD1 matches at 7 bases. Per germline, CDR1 MNHEY and CDR2 SMNVEV (reference sequence). This CDR3 is 15 amino acids long. With V trimmed by 5 bases and J by 4 bases, 8 bases remained unmatched. The DNA for the CDR3 is TGTGCCAGCAGTATGCAGGGGGGCGGGAATCAGCCCCAGCATTTT. It encodes CASSMQGGGNQPQHF.

This clone was observed once. The chain carries TRBV11-2 and TRBJ1-4, with 8 bases aligning to TRBD1. The CDR3 is 15 amino acids. The V gene end was trimmed by 3 bases and the J gene end by 4 bases; junction bases not matched to a gene: 4. Germline V lookup: CDR1 SGHAT, CDR2 FQNNGV. The CDR3, as DNA: TGTGCCAGCAGCTTTCAGGGGGCTTTTAATGAAAAACTGTTTTTT. Amino acids: CASSFQGAFNEKLFF.

V gene TRBV19 combines with J gene TRBJ1-5; possible D gene TRBD1, 5 bases. The CDR3 length is 15 residues. Germline lookup yields CDR1 LNHDA and CDR2 SQIVND (reference sequence). Trimming removed 4 bases from V and 3 bases from J, with 13 bases in between. CDR3 sequence reads: CASSSRVLVNQPQHF. In DNA, the CDR3 is TGTGCCAGTAGTAGCAGGGTCCTTGTCAATCAGCCCCAGCATTTT.

The chain has TRBV24-1 and TRBJ2-4; maybe TRBD1 (7 bases). CDR1 is KGHDR and CDR2 is SFDVKD in the germline V gene. This CDR3 has 16 amino acids. V lost 2 bases and J 0 bases, leaving 10 bases between the germline ends. In DNA form, the CDR3 reads TGTGCCACCAGTGATTCAGGGGGGCTAGCCAAAAACATTCAGTACTTC. Translation gives CATSDSGGLAKNIQYF.

The genes are TRBV7-9 and TRBJ2-1, with 7 positions matching TRBD2. The CDR3 contains 14 residues. Germline V gene lookup returns CDR1 SEHNR and CDR2 FQNEAQ (reference sequence). V lost 4 bases to trimming and J lost 4 bases; unmatched junction nucleotides: 4. The DNA for the CDR3 is TGTGCCAGCAGCTCACCGGGAGGATACAATGAGCAGTTCTTC. Protein sequence: CASSSPGGYNEQFF.

The chain combines TRBV5-8 with TRBJ2-2; no clear D gene. Germline CDR1 SGHTS, CDR2 YDEGEE. The CDR3 totals 15 residues. Trimming pared 0 bases from V and 1 base from J, leaving 7 bases between. Written as DNA, the CDR3 is TGTGCCAGCAGCTTGGTGGCGGTGAACACCGGGGAGCTGTTTTTT. Its translation is CASSLVAVNTGELFF.

This clone was recorded only once. The chain recombines TRBV19 with TRBJ1-4; possibly TRBD1 for D (5 bases). Between the trimmed V and J ends, which lost 8 bases and 3 bases, there was a span of 13 bases. The CDR3 is 14 residues long. Germline loops: CDR1 LNHDA, CDR2 SQIVND (reference sequence). CDR3 nucleotides: TGTGCCAGTGGAGCGGGGGGACCTAATGAAAAACTGTTTTTT. Encoded protein: CASGAGGPNEKLFF.

The chain is built from TRBV2 and TRBJ1-5; TRBD1 agrees at 10 bases. Per germline, CDR1 SNHLY and CDR2 FYNNEI. This CDR3 has 16 amino acids. Trimming removed 6 bases from V and 7 bases from J; junction bases left unmatched: 12. The CDR3 nucleotides read TGTGCCAGCAGCCGCTACGGACAGGGGGTTGGGCAGCCCCAGCATTTT. Its protein product is CASSRYGQGVGQPQHF.

The V call is TRBV28, the J call TRBJ1-5; the match to TRBD1 covers 8 bases. The CDR3 consists of 15 residues. Germline trimming cut 2 bases from V and 7 bases from J; bases unmatched to any gene: 7. Germline CDR1 and CDR2: MDHEN and SYDVKM. The CDR3 reads CASSLGTGRGQPQHF. The CDR3 DNA follows: TGTGCCAGCAGTTTAGGGACAGGCCGTGGGCAGCCCCAGCATTTT.

A single count supports this clone. The chain uses TRBV3-1 (or the pseudogene TRBV3-2) and TRBJ2-3, with 9 nucleotides matching TRBD1. With V trimmed by 7 bases and J by 0 bases, 5 bases remained unmatched. The CDR3 runs 15 residues. CDR1 is LGHDT and CDR2 is YNNKEL in the germline V gene (reference sequence). The CDR3 DNA reads as TGTGCCAGCACAAACAGGGGGCCCAGCACAGATACGCAGTATTTT. Translated, it gives CASTNRGPSTDTQYF.

This clone was recorded a few times. V gene TRBV5-6 combines with J gene TRBJ2-1, with D possibly TRBD2 on 5 matching bases. Germline values: CDR1 SGHDT, CDR2 YYEEEE. The CDR3 runs to 13 residues. Between the trimmed V and J ends, which lost 4 bases and 7 bases, there was a span of 12 bases. The CDR3 loop is CASSPPPGNEQFF. In DNA form, the CDR3 reads TGTGCCAGCAGCCCCCCTCCGGGGAATGAGCAGTTCTTC.

This clone turned up a few times. The chain uses TRBV6-1 and TRBJ2-3; D is possibly TRBD2 (6 bases). Germline CDR1 and CDR2: MNHNS and SASEGT. This CDR3 region has 19 residues. V lost 0 bases to trimming and J lost 2 bases, with 21 bases between them. The CDR3 sequence is CASSEAYQGGADPTDTQYF. The DNA of the CDR3 is TGTGCCAGCAGTGAAGCGTATCAGGGCGGGGCCGACCCCACAGATACGCAGTATTTT.

The V and J genes are TRBV11-2 and TRBJ2-5; 11 positions agree with TRBD2. V trimming: 0 bases; J trimming: 0 bases; junction bases outside the gene matches: 12. The germline gives CDR1 SGHAT, CDR2 FQNNGV. The length of the CDR3 is 20 residues. CDR3 amino acids: CASSLDPSGRLGGYQETQYF. As DNA, the CDR3 is TGTGCCAGCAGCTTAGATCCTAGCGGGAGGTTGGGAGGGTACCAAGAGACCCAGTACTTC. Complete variable domain (other parts from reference TRBV11-2 and TRBJ2-5): EAGVAQSPRYKIIEKRQSVAFWCNPISGHATLYWYQQILGQGPKLLIQFQNNGVVDDSQLPKDRFSAERLKGVDSTLKIQPAKLEDSAVYLCASSLDPSGRLGGYQETQYFGPGTRLLVL.

The chain joins TRBV12-5 to TRBJ2-1; no definite D call. Looked up from germline, CDR1 is LGHNT and CDR2 is FRNRAP. The CDR3 has 14 residues. V was pared by 6 bases and J by 3 bases, with 12 bases between. CDR3 region: CASGERVLYNEQFF. As DNA, the CDR3 is TGTGCTAGTGGCGAACGGGTCCTCTACAATGAGCAGTTCTTC.

The chain recombines TRBV7-9 with TRBJ2-5; 15 bases agree with TRBD2. Germline-derived CDR1 and CDR2 are SEHNR and FQNEAQ (reference sequence). CDR3 size: 19 residues. V lost 2 bases to trimming and J lost 4 bases; unmatched junction nucleotides: 11. This CDR3 is CASSLTEAGLAGGGETQYF. CDR3 nucleotides: TGTGCCAGCAGCTTAACTGAAGCGGGACTAGCGGGAGGAGGAGAGACCCAGTACTTC.